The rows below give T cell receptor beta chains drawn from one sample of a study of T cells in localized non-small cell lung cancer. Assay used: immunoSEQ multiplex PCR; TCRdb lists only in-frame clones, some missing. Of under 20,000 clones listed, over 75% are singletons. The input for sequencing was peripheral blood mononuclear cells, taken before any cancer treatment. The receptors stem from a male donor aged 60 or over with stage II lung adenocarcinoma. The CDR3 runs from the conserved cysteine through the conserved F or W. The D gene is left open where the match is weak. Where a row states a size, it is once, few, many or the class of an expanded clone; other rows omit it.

CASSSSSRGELVNTGELFF,TGTGCCAGCAGCTCCTCATCTCGGGGGGAGCTGGTCAACACCGGGGAGCTGTTTTTT,TRBV7-9,TRBJ2-2,-,TRBD2
CASSPGDGYTF,TGTGCCAGCTCACCGGGGGATGGCTACACCTTC,TRBV18,TRBJ1-2,-,-
CASSPPGYGYTF,TGTGCCAGCAGTCCGCCGGGCTATGGCTACACCTTC,TRBV6-6,TRBJ1-2,-,-
CASSYITLWDEQFF,TGTGCCAGCAGTTACATTACCCTTTGGGATGAGCAGTTCTTC,TRBV6-6,TRBJ2-1,-,-
CATSPPGGKASNEKLFF,TGTGCCACCAGCCCCCCCGGGGGTAAGGCTTCTAATGAAAAACTGTTTTTT,TRBV15,TRBJ1-4,-,-
CASTPLVGTNEKLFF,TGTGCCAGTACTCCTTTAGTCGGGACTAATGAAAAACTGTTTTTT,TRBV19,TRBJ1-4,-,-
CASSGGEAVGANVLTF,TGTGCCAGCAGTGGCGGGGAGGCGGTTGGGGCCAACGTCCTGACTTTC,TRBV6-1,TRBJ2-6,-,-
CASSDAGAPYEQYF,TGTGCCAGCAGTGACGCAGGGGCTCCCTACGAGCAGTACTTC,TRBV2,TRBJ2-7,-,-
CATRGGGDEQFF,TGTGCCACCCGCGGAGGTGGCGATGAGCAGTTCTTC,TRBV19,TRBJ2-1,-,-
CASSPTTGGREQYF,TGTGCCAGCTCACCGACAACTGGAGGGAGGGAGCAGTACTTC,TRBV18,TRBJ2-7,few,-
CASSSGTGVFAGELFF,TGCGCCAGCAGCTCCGGGACAGGGGTGTTCGCCGGGGAGCTGTTTTTT,TRBV5-1,TRBJ2-2,-,TRBD1
CASSGIGIREQFF,TGTGCCAGCAGCGGCATAGGGATCCGGGAGCAGTTCTTC,TRBV5-6,TRBJ2-1,-,-
CASSLGPHNEQFF,TGTGCCAGCAGCCTCGGACCTCACAATGAGCAGTTCTTC,TRBV7-9,TRBJ2-1,-,-
CASSTGLAGAGDTQYF,TGTGCCAGCTCAACCGGACTAGCGGGAGCGGGGGATACGCAGTATTTT,TRBV18,TRBJ2-3,-,TRBD2
CATSRDNRVPTDEQYF,TGTGCCACCAGCAGAGACAACAGGGTGCCCACGGACGAGCAGTACTTC,TRBV15,TRBJ2-7,-,-
CASSPEAGAIYEQYF,TGTGCCAGCAGTCCGGAGGCGGGAGCTATCTACGAGCAGTACTTC,TRBV6-1,TRBJ2-7,-,TRBD2
CASTLEGLLQDEQFF,TGTGCCAGCACCTTGGAAGGCCTTTTACAAGATGAGCAGTTCTTC,TRBV5-4,TRBJ2-1,-,-
CASSSTRKGRYEQFF,TGTGCCAGCAGCTCCACAAGGAAGGGGCGCTATGAGCAGTTCTTC,TRBV7-9,TRBJ2-1,few,-
CASSLLPGQGSEAFF,TGTGCCAGCAGTTTGCTACCGGGACAGGGATCCGAAGCTTTCTTT,TRBV27,TRBJ1-1,once,TRBD1
CASSIVLRTDFNEQYF,TGTGCCAGTAGTATAGTTCTTCGGACAGATTTCAACGAGCAGTACTTC,TRBV19,TRBJ2-7,-,-